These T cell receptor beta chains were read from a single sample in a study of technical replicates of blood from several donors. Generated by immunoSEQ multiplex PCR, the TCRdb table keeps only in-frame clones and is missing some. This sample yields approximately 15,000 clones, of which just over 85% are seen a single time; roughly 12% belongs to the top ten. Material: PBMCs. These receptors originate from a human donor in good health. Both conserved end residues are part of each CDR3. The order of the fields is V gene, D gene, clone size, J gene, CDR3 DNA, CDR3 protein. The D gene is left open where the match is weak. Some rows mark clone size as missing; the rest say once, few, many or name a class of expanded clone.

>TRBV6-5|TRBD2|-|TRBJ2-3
TGTGCCAGCAGTTACGCTAGCGGGAGGGAAACAGATACGCAGTATTTT
CASSYASGRETDTQYF
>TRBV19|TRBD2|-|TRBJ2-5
TGTGCCAGTTCGGGGGGAGGGGAGACCCAGTACTTC
CASSGGGETQYF
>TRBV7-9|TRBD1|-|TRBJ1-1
TGTGCCAGCAGCTTGGAGACAGGGGGAACTGAAGCTTTCTTT
CASSLETGGTEAFF
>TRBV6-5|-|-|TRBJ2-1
TGTGCCAGCACGGGTGGCAATGAGCAGTTCTTC
CASTGGNEQFF
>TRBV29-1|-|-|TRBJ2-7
TGCAGCGCCGGAAGGGGCTCCTACGAGCAGTACTTC
CSAGRGSYEQYF
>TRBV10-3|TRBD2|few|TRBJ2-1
TGTGCCATCGGACTAGCATTCGACAATGAGCAGTTCTTC
CAIGLAFDNEQFF
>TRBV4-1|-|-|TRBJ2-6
TGCGCCAGCAGCCAGGGCTTACCTGGGGCCAACGTCCTGACTTTC
CASSQGLPGANVLTF
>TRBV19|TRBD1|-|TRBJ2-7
TGTGCCAGTACCCCGGACAGGGGCCACGAGCAGTACTTC
CASTPDRGHEQYF
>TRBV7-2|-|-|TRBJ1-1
TGTGCCAGCAGTTGGACAGCTATAATGAACACTGAAGCTTTCTTT
CASSWTAIMNTEAFF
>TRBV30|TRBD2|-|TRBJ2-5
TGTGCCTGGAGTGTGGGAACTAGCGGGGATCAGACCCAGTACTTC
CAWSVGTSGDQTQYF
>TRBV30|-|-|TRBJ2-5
TGTGCCTGGAGGACCGGGGAGACCCAGTACTTC
CAWRTGETQYF
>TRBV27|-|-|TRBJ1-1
TGTGCCAGCAGTACGAGGACGGGGGGGACTGAAGCTTTCTTT
CASSTRTGGTEAFF
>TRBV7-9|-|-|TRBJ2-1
TGTGCCAGCAGCCGGTCCCTATTCTCCTACAATGAGCAGTTCTTC
CASSRSLFSYNEQFF
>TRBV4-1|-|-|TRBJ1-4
TGCGCCAGCAGCCACGGGGACTCTAATGAAAAACTGTTTTTT
CASSHGDSNEKLFF
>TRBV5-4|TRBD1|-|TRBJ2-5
TGTGCCAGCAGCCCGAACAGGGGAGAGACCCAGTACTTC
CASSPNRGETQYF
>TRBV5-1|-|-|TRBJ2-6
TGCGCCAGCAGCTTGTGGGCGGGTTCCCTCTCTGGGGCCAACGTCCTGACTTTC
CASSLWAGSLSGANVLTF
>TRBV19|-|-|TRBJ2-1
TGTGCCAGTAGCGGAGTACTAGTCGTCGAGCAGTTCTTC
CASSGVLVVEQFF
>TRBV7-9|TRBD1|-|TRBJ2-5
TGTGCCAGCAGTCCGGACAGGGGGCATGAGACCCAGTACTTC
CASSPDRGHETQYF
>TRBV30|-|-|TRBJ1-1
TGTGCCTGGACTGGGGTTAGCGACACTGAAGCTTTCTTT
CAWTGVSDTEAFF
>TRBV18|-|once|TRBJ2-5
TGTGCCAGCTCACCACTTGCGGCCCAAGAGACCCAGTACTTC
CASSPLAAQETQYF
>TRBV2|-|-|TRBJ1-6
TGTGCCAGCAGAGTACAGGGCTCGGATCACCACTTT
CASRVQGSDHHF
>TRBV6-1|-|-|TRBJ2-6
TGTGCCAGCAGTGAAGCGCTTACGGGGGTCCTGACTTTC
CASSEALTGVLTF
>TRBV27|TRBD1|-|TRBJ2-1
TGTGCCAGCAGTTGGGACAGGGTCTACAATGAGCAGTTCTTC
CASSWDRVYNEQFF
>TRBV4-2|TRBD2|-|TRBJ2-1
TGTGCCAGCAGCCAAGAACTAGCGGGGGACTACAATGAGCAGTTCTTC
CASSQELAGDYNEQFF
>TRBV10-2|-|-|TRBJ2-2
TGCGCCAGCACCCCTTTCACGGGCGGGGAGCTGTTTTTT
CASTPFTGGELFF
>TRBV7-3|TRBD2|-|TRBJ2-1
TGTGCCAGCAGCTTAGTGCCGGGAGGGTCCTACAATGAGCAGTTCTTC
CASSLVPGGSYNEQFF
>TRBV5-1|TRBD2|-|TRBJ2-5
TGCGCCAGCAGCTTGGGTTTGGCTAGCGGGGAGACCCAGTACTTC
CASSLGLASGETQYF
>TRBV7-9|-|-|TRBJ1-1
TGTGCCAGCAGCTTAGATTCGGGGGTGTTTTCGTGGAACACTGAAGCTTTCTTT
CASSLDSGVFSWNTEAFF
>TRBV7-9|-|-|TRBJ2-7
TGTGCCGGGGGGGGCGGAGGGGGCGAGCAGTACTTC
CAGGGGGGEQYF
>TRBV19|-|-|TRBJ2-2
TGTGCCACAGGGGGGCAGGGGCCTCCCACCGGGGAGCTGTTTTTT
CATGGQGPPTGELFF
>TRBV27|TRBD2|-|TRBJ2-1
TGTGCCAGCCCTCCCCGGGAGGAGGGTAATGAGCAGTTCTTC
CASPPREEGNEQFF
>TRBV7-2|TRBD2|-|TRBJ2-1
TGTGCCAGCAGCTCCTCCCTAGCGGCTTACAATGAGCAGTTCTTC
CASSSSLAAYNEQFF
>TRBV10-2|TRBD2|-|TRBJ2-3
TGCGCCAGCAGTGTATGGACTAGCGGGCGCACAGATACGCAGTATTTT
CASSVWTSGRTDTQYF
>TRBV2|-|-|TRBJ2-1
TGTGCCAGCAGTGAAGGTCCGTCTCTCTCCTACAATGAGCAGTTCTTC
CASSEGPSLSYNEQFF
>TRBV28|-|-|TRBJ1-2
TGTGCCAGCAGTGTTTCCAATTGGGGGCAGGGTGGCTACACCTTC
CASSVSNWGQGGYTF
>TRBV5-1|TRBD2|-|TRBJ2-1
TGCGCCAGCAAAGCGGGAGGGCCGGGTAATGAGCAGTTCTTC
CASKAGGPGNEQFF
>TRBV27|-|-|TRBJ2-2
TGTGCCAGCAGTTCGGGATTACAGGGAACCGGGGAGCTGTTTTTT
CASSSGLQGTGELFF